Below are 14 T cell receptor beta chains sequenced from a single sample in a study of blood T cell repertoires in COVID-19. TCRdb's copy holds only in-frame clones and misses some; the assay was immunoSEQ multiplex PCR. The sample lists more than 150,000 clones, 89% occurring once. Source material: peripheral blood. Every receptor here comes from a man between 35 and 55 years old with acute or convalescent COVID-19.

This chain links TRBV6-5 with TRBJ1-2; 9 nucleotides align to TRBD1. Germline CDR1 MNHEY, CDR2 SVGAGI. The CDR3 spans 14 residues. V dropped 7 bases and J dropped 4; count of bases not matched to a gene: 7. As DNA, the CDR3 is TGTGCCAGCAACGCGGACAGGGGCCTCTATGGCTACACCTTC. Amino acid sequence: CASNADRGLYGYTF.

The gene calls are TRBV18 and TRBJ2-7; maybe TRBD1 (5 bases). Germline CDR1 and CDR2: KGHSH and LQKENI. Trimming left V 6 bases short and J 2 bases short, with 8 bases between. The length of the CDR3 is 12 residues. This CDR3 reads CASSTDTYEQYF. As DNA, the CDR3 is TGTGCCAGCTCGACGGACACCTACGAGCAGTACTTC. Filled out from reference TRBV18 and TRBJ2-7, the complete variable domain reads NAGVMQNPRHLVRRRGQEARLRCSPMKGHSHVYWYRQLPEEGLKFMVYLQKENIIDESGMPKERFSAEFPKEGPSILRIQQVVRGDSAAYFCASSTDTYEQYFGPGTRLTVT.

The J gene is TRBJ2-3, the V gene TRBV6-5, with 14 bases fitting TRBD2. The CDR3 runs to 15 residues. Unmatched junction bases numbered 2, after V lost 5 bases and J lost 4 bases. Germline loops: CDR1 MNHEY, CDR2 SVGAGI. CDR3 DNA: TGTGCCAGCAGTCCGACTAGCGGGGGGGCAGATACGCAGTATTTT. This translates into CASSPTSGGADTQYF.

On this clone: At one of its ends the junction is not consistent with the germline gene, which may arise from a read error. V gene TRBV7-9 combines with J gene TRBJ2-7; D is perhaps TRBD1 (5 bases). From germline, CDR1 is SEHNR and CDR2 FQNEAQ (reference sequence). The CDR3 sequence is 16 residues long. As DNA, the CDR3 is TGTGTCAGCAGCCCTGCCCGGCAGGGATCCTTTTCGGAGCAGTACTTC. This encodes CVSSPARQGSFSEQYF. The variable domain in full, completed from reference TRBV7-9 and TRBJ2-7, reads DTGVSQNPRHKITKRGQNVTFRCDPISEHNRLYWYRQTLGQGPEFLTYFQNEAQLEKSRLLSDRFSAERPKGSFSTLEIQRTEQGDSAMYLCVSSPARQGSFSEQYFGPGTRLTVT.

The chain employs TRBV10-2 and TRBJ2-3; 10 bases are a match to TRBD2. The V gene's germline CDR1 is WSHSY and CDR2 SAAADI. This CDR3 contains 15 residues. J gave up 3 bases and V 3 bases, and 3 bases lay outside the gene matches. CDR3 sequence: CASSDIAGGTDTQYF. CDR3 nucleotides: TGCGCCAGCAGTGACATAGCGGGGGGTACAGATACGCAGTATTTT.

This clone appeared a single time. The chain couples TRBV27 to TRBJ1-5; TRBD1 agrees at 8 bases. The CDR3 length is 15 residues. J lost 1 base, V lost 4 bases, and 3 bases had no gene match. The germline CDR1 and CDR2 sequences are MNHEY and SMNVEV (reference sequence). The CDR3 region has the DNA TGTGCCAGCAGTTCCGGACAGGGAAGCAATCAGCCCCAGCATTTT. This translates into CASSSGQGSNQPQHF.

The chain couples TRBV28 to TRBJ2-7; maybe TRBD1 (6 bases). Germline-derived CDR1 and CDR2 are MDHEN and SYDVKM. The CDR3 is 14 amino acids. Trimming took off 5 bases at V and 0 bases at J, with 11 bases between the two ends. DNA of the CDR3: TGTGCCAGCAGTGAGGTAGGGGGCTCCTACGAGCAGTACTTC. Protein: CASSEVGGSYEQYF. Full variable domain (remainder filled in from reference TRBV28 and TRBJ2-7): DVKVTQSSRYLVKRTGEKVFLECVQDMDHENMFWYRQDPGLGLRLIYFSYDVKMKEKGDIPEGYSVSREKKERFSLILESASTNQTSMYLCASSEVGGSYEQYFGPGTRLTVT.

The chain uses TRBV9 and TRBJ1-4; D is unresolved. The germline V gene has CDR1 SGDLS and CDR2 YYNGEE. The CDR3 loop spans 14 amino acids. The V and J ends lost 4 bases and 7 bases respectively, with 14 bases between them. CDR3 amino acids: CASSRREGSEKLFF. CDR3 nucleotide sequence: TGTGCCAGCAGCCGACGGGAGGGAAGTGAAAAACTGTTTTTT. Full variable domain (outside the CDR3, taken from reference TRBV9 and TRBJ1-4): DSGVTQTPKHLITATGQRVTLRCSPRSGDLSVYWYQQSLDQGLQFLIQYYNGEERAKGNILERFSAQQFPDLHSELNLSSLELGDSALYFCASSRREGSEKLFFGSGTQLSVL.

This clone was observed a single time. The gene calls are TRBV27 and TRBJ2-3; D gene uncertain. CDR3 size: 15 residues. V lost 5 bases and J lost 4, with 16 bases in between. Germline CDR1 MNHEY, CDR2 SMNVEV (reference sequence). CDR3 region: CASSPGPMWADTQYF. The CDR3 DNA reads TGTGCCAGCAGTCCAGGTCCTATGTGGGCAGATACGCAGTATTTT.

Here the CDR3 DNA reads TGTGCCGGACGGGGGGTTGCCTATGGCTACACCTTC. Its translation is CAGRGVAYGYTF. V usage is TRBV2 and J usage is TRBJ1-2, with a possible D match to TRBD1 (5 bases). Trimming removed 11 bases from V and 4 bases from J, with 14 bases in between. Germline V gene data show CDR1 as SNHLY and CDR2 as FYNNEI. This CDR3 is built from 12 residues.

This clone has just a few counts. CDR3 sequence (DNA): TGTGCCAGAATCAGGGGACGGCCTAACTATGGCTACACCTTC. Its translation is CARIRGRPNYGYTF. V is TRBV21-1 and J is TRBJ1-2; the D call in the table, TRBD1, was not verified against the DNA. TRBV21-1 is shown as a pseudogene. This CDR3 is built from 14 residues.

V and J are TRBV6-1 and TRBJ1-1; 9 bases match TRBD1. Germline trimming cut 0 bases from V and 2 bases from J; bases unmatched to any gene: 7. Germline CDR1 reads MNHNS; CDR2 reads SASEGT. CDR3 length: 17 residues. The CDR3 reads CASSEAPGTGINTEAFF. DNA of the CDR3: TGTGCCAGCAGTGAAGCGCCCGGGACAGGGATAAACACTGAAGCTTTCTTT.

This sequence joins TRBV30 and TRBJ2-7, with D perhaps matching TRBD2 (6 bases). The CDR3 runs to 13 residues. Germline CDR1 GTSNPN, CDR2 SVGIG (reference sequence). V shed 4 bases and J shed 8 bases, with 18 bases lying between them. CDR3 DNA: TGTGCCTGGACCCCCAGCGGGTATCTACAGCAGTACTTC. It specifies CAWTPSGYLQQYF.

The genes are TRBV10-3 and TRBJ2-2; D might be TRBD2 (6 bases). The CDR3 is 12 amino acids. V was cut by 10 bases and J by 3 bases, with 9 bases left in between. Germline CDR1 reads ENHRY; CDR2 reads SYGVKD. The CDR3 bases are TGTGCCACCCGGGACTACACCGGGGAGCTGTTTTTT. Its translation is CATRDYTGELFF.